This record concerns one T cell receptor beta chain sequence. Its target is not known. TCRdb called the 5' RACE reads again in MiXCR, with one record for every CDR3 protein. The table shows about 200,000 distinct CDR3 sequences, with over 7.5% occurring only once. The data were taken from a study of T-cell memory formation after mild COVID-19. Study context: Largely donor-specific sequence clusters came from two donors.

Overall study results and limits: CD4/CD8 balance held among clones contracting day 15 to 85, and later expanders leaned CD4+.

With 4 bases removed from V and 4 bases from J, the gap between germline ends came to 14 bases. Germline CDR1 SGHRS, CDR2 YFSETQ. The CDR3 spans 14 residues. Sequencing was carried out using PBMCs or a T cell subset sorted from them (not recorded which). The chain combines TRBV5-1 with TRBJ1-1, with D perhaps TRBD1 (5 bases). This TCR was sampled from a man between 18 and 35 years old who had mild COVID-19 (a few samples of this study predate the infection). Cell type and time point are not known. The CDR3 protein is CASSQRSGRTEAFF. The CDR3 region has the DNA TGCGCCAGCAGCCAACGATCAGGGCGCACTGAAGCTTTCTTT.